The 11 T cell receptor beta chains below all came from one sample that was sequenced in a study of OX40 agonist ivuxolimab in advanced cancers. Measured with immunoSEQ multiplex PCR; TCRdb has only the in-frame clones, and not every one. In the table there are tens of thousands of clones, 90% of which are singletons. The source was CD4+ or CD8+ T cells sorted from blood, collected in a trial of the OX40 agonist ivuxolimab. These receptors were collected from an adult with an advanced solid tumor such as melanoma, head and neck, liver or kidney cancer.

This clone showed up just once. The rearrangement uses TRBV4-1 and TRBJ2-7; 8 nucleotides line up with TRBD1. The CDR3 covers 15 residues. Germline V gives CDR1 MGHRA, CDR2 YSYEKL. V was pared by 3 bases and J by 4 bases, with 8 bases of the junction left unmatched. The CDR3 nucleotides are TGCGCCAGCAGCCAGCCCCAGGGGGCGCAGTACGAGCAGTACTTC. It is translated as CASSQPQGAQYEQYF.

The chain combines TRBV11-2 with TRBJ2-7; 7 nucleotides match TRBD1. This CDR3 contains 14 residues. The V gene end was trimmed by 5 bases and the J gene end by 3 bases; junction bases not matched to a gene: 7. In germline, CDR1 is SGHAT, CDR2 FQNNGV. CDR3 nucleotide sequence: TGTGCCAGCAGCGCTTGGGACAGACTCTACGAGCAGTACTTC. Translated: CASSAWDRLYEQYF.

This clone was seen just once. The rearrangement links TRBV28 to TRBJ1-2, with TRBD1 matching over 9 bases. CDR1 and CDR2 (germline): MDHEN, SYDVKM. V was pared by 4 bases and J by 4 bases, with 10 bases of the junction left unmatched. The CDR3 covers 16 residues. In DNA form, the CDR3 reads TGTGCCAGCAGTTCCGAAACAGGGGGCGTCGGCTATGGCTACACCTTC. Translation gives CASSSETGGVGYGYTF.

This chain links TRBV2 with TRBJ2-5; D possibly corresponds to TRBD1 (7 bases). Germline values: CDR1 SNHLY, CDR2 FYNNEI. The CDR3 is 16 residues long. Between the trimmed V and J ends, which lost 0 bases and 1 base, there was a span of 12 bases. CDR3 region: CASSEAEGAPQETQYF. The CDR3 bases are TGTGCCAGCAGTGAAGCGGAGGGGGCGCCCCAAGAGACCCAGTACTTC.

V is TRBV18 and J is TRBJ2-5; 14 nucleotides match TRBD2. Trimming took 4 bases from V and 5 from J; bases not matched to a gene: 3. The CDR3 contains 15 residues. Germline V gene sequence: CDR1 KGHSH, CDR2 LQKENI. Here the CDR3 DNA reads TGTGCCAGCTCACGCAGGACTAGCGGGAGGGAGACCCAGTACTTC. Translating it yields CASSRRTSGRETQYF.

The rearrangement joins TRBV7-9 to TRBJ1-5; maybe TRBD1 (6 bases). This CDR3 contains 15 residues. Between the trimmed V and J ends, which lost 10 bases and 0 bases, there was a span of 16 bases. Germline loops: CDR1 SEHNR, CDR2 FQNEAQ (reference sequence). Here the CDR3 reads CATDRIPYSNQPQHF. The DNA of the CDR3 is TGTGCCACTGACAGGATCCCCTATAGCAATCAGCCCCAGCATTTT.

V gene TRBV28 combines with J gene TRBJ2-1, with D possibly being TRBD1 or TRBD2 (7 bases each). Germline loops: CDR1 MDHEN, CDR2 SYDVKM. V was trimmed by 6 bases and J by 0 bases, leaving 9 bases between them. The CDR3 loop spans 14 amino acids. CDR3: CASSRGGSYNEQFF. CDR3 bases: TGTGCCAGCAGCAGGGGGGGCTCCTACAATGAGCAGTTCTTC. The full variable domain, completed using reference TRBV28 and TRBJ2-1, is DVKVTQSSRYLVKRTGEKVFLECVQDMDHENMFWYRQDPGLGLRLIYFSYDVKMKEKGDIPEGYSVSREKKERFSLILESASTNQTSMYLCASSRGGSYNEQFFGPGTRLTVL.

The chain uses TRBV6-5 and TRBJ2-5, with D hard to call. Gene TRBJ2-7 matches the end of the DNA better, so the J call may be wrong. Germline assignment: CDR1 MNHEY and CDR2 SVGAGI. CDR3 length: 14 amino acids. CDR3 loop: CASSPASLSHEQYF. CDR3 DNA sequence: TGTGCCAGCAGTCCCGCCTCGTTGTCCCACGAGCAGTACTTC.

The J gene is TRBJ2-5, the V gene TRBV28, with D unresolved. The germline CDR1 and CDR2 sequences are MDHEN and SYDVKM. The CDR3 consists of 15 residues. The V and J ends lost 6 bases and 4 bases respectively, with 18 bases between them. The DNA of the CDR3 is TGTGCCAGCAGCTATAATCGACTCCCTCCAGAGACCCAGTACTTC. Translated, it gives CASSYNRLPPETQYF.

The genes are TRBV11-2 and TRBJ2-1; 13 nucleotides align to TRBD2. The J segment lost 1 base and the V segment lost 6 bases, leaving 3 bases of the junction unmatched. Germline V gives CDR1 SGHAT, CDR2 FQNNGV. This CDR3 has 16 amino acids. CDR3 sequence reads: CASSSGLAGSYNEQFF. The CDR3 DNA is TGTGCCAGCAGTTCGGGACTAGCGGGATCCTACAATGAGCAGTTCTTC.

The CDR3 region is CASSLTRAGGMYNEQFF. DNA of the CDR3: TGTGCCAGCAGCTTAACCCGGGCAGGGGGCATGTACAATGAGCAGTTCTTC. The chain couples TRBV7-2 to TRBJ2-1, with 8 nucleotides matching TRBD1. V shed 2 bases and J 4 bases; nucleotides not matched to a gene: 10. The V gene's germline CDR1 is SGHTA and CDR2 FQGNSA. The CDR3 is 17 amino acids.